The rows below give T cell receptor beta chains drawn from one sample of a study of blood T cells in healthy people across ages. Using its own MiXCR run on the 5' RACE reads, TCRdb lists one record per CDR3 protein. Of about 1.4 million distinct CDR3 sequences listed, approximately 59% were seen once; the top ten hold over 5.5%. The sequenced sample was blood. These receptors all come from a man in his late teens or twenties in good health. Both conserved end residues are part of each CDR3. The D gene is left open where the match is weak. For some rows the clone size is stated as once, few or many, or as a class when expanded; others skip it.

cdr3_nt: TGTGCCAGCAGCGTAGATTTAGGGTACGAGCAGTACTTC
cdr3_aa: CASSVDLGYEQYF
v_call: TRBV9
d_call: -
j_call: TRBJ2-7
clone_size: -

cdr3_nt: TGTGCCATCAGTGAGTTCTCGGACAGGGAAGGCTACACCTTC
cdr3_aa: CAISEFSDREGYTF
v_call: TRBV10-3
d_call: TRBD1
j_call: TRBJ1-2
clone_size: few

cdr3_nt: TGCAGCGTTGCCGGGACAGAACAAGAGACCCAGTACTTC
cdr3_aa: CSVAGTEQETQYF
v_call: TRBV29-1
d_call: TRBD1
j_call: TRBJ2-5
clone_size: few

cdr3_nt: TGCGCCAGCTTAGGGACAACGGGACTAGCGGGGATTGTGAGCACCGGGGAGCTGTTTTTT
cdr3_aa: CASLGTTGLAGIVSTGELFF
v_call: TRBV5-1
d_call: TRBD2
j_call: TRBJ2-2
clone_size: -

cdr3_nt: TGTGCCAGCAGCCAAGAGGTAGCGGGGGGGCAAGAGACCCAGTACTTC
cdr3_aa: CASSQEVAGGQETQYF
v_call: TRBV3-1
d_call: TRBD2
j_call: TRBJ2-5
clone_size: few

cdr3_nt: TGTGCCAGCAGCACCCTCGAGGGGGAGCAGTACTTC
cdr3_aa: CASSTLEGEQYF
v_call: TRBV7-9
d_call: -
j_call: TRBJ2-7
clone_size: -

cdr3_nt: TGTGCCAGCAGCTTAGATGGGACTAGCGGGAGCGGTGAGCAGTTCTTC
cdr3_aa: CASSLDGTSGSGEQFF
v_call: TRBV7-9
d_call: TRBD2
j_call: TRBJ2-1
clone_size: -

cdr3_nt: TGCGCCAGCAGTGAGTCCTCCCTCCCTCGACAGGGCCAAGAGACCCAGTACTTC
cdr3_aa: CASSESSLPRQGQETQYF
v_call: TRBV10-2
d_call: TRBD1
j_call: TRBJ2-5
clone_size: once

cdr3_nt: TGTGCCAGCCATATTCCTTCTGCGGGACAGGACCACACAGATACGCAGTATTTT
cdr3_aa: CASHIPSAGQDHTDTQYF
v_call: TRBV2
d_call: TRBD1
j_call: TRBJ2-3
clone_size: -

cdr3_nt: TGTGCCAGCAGTGTCGCGGGACAGACGAACTATGGCTACACCTTC
cdr3_aa: CASSVAGQTNYGYTF
v_call: TRBV12-3/TRBV12-4
d_call: TRBD1
j_call: TRBJ1-2
clone_size: few

cdr3_nt: TGTGCCAGCAGCCAGAGGGGGACTGAGACCCAGTACTTC
cdr3_aa: CASSQRGTETQYF
v_call: TRBV14
d_call: -
j_call: TRBJ2-5
clone_size: -

cdr3_nt: TGTGCCAGCAGCTCTCCCGGGACAGGGGGAGGCTACACCTTC
cdr3_aa: CASSSPGTGGGYTF
v_call: TRBV7-9
d_call: TRBD1
j_call: TRBJ1-2
clone_size: -

cdr3_nt: TGCAGTGCTAGAGATTTGGGGGATCAGCCCCAGCATTTT
cdr3_aa: CSARDLGDQPQHF
v_call: TRBV20-1
d_call: -
j_call: TRBJ1-5
clone_size: -

cdr3_nt: TGTGCCAGCAGCTCCTTAACGAACCGACACCCGTACTACGGGCAGTACTTC
cdr3_aa: CASSSLTNRHPYYGQYF
v_call: TRBV7-2
d_call: -
j_call: TRBJ2-7
clone_size: once

cdr3_nt: TGTGCCAGCAGTTCCACAGGGGCGACCACAGATACGCAGTATTTT
cdr3_aa: CASSSTGATTDTQYF
v_call: TRBV12-3/TRBV12-4
d_call: TRBD1
j_call: TRBJ2-3
clone_size: -

cdr3_nt: TGCAGTGCTAGTGATAGTGGGCAATCCTACGAGCAGTACTTC
cdr3_aa: CSASDSGQSYEQYF
v_call: TRBV20-1
d_call: -
j_call: TRBJ2-7
clone_size: -

cdr3_nt: TGTGCCACCAGTGGGACAGGGGTGAACACTGAAGCTTTCTTT
cdr3_aa: CATSGTGVNTEAFF
v_call: TRBV24-1
d_call: TRBD1
j_call: TRBJ1-1
clone_size: -

cdr3_nt: TGCAGTGCTAGCGGGGGGGGAGGGCACGAGCAGTACTTC
cdr3_aa: CSASGGGGHEQYF
v_call: TRBV20-1
d_call: TRBD2
j_call: TRBJ2-7
clone_size: few

cdr3_nt: TGTGCCTGGAGCGTCGGTGGCTACTACGAGCAGTACTTC
cdr3_aa: CAWSVGGYYEQYF
v_call: TRBV30
d_call: -
j_call: TRBJ2-7
clone_size: few

cdr3_nt: TGTGCCAGCAGCCAAGTCCAGGAACACTACAATGAGCAGTTCTTC
cdr3_aa: CASSQVQEHYNEQFF
v_call: TRBV3-1
d_call: -
j_call: TRBJ2-1
clone_size: -

cdr3_nt: TGTGCCAGCCGCCGGGAGGTTGGCACAGATACGCAGTATTTT
cdr3_aa: CASRREVGTDTQYF
v_call: TRBV7-2
d_call: TRBD2
j_call: TRBJ2-3
clone_size: few

cdr3_nt: TGCGCCAGCAGCATGACTACACGCGAGACCCAGTACTTC
cdr3_aa: CASSMTTRETQYF
v_call: TRBV5-1
d_call: -
j_call: TRBJ2-5
clone_size: few

cdr3_nt: TGCGCCAGCAGCAACTTAGCGGGAGGACTGGAGACCCAGTACTTC
cdr3_aa: CASSNLAGGLETQYF
v_call: TRBV5-1
d_call: TRBD2
j_call: TRBJ2-5
clone_size: few

cdr3_nt: TGCGCCAGCAGCTTGGATCCCAGCGGGGTTGGTACGCAGTATTTT
cdr3_aa: CASSLDPSGVGTQYF
v_call: TRBV5-1
d_call: TRBD2
j_call: TRBJ2-3
clone_size: -

cdr3_nt: TGCAGTGCTAGAGATGGGGGACGGCCCCAAGAGACCCAGTACTTC
cdr3_aa: CSARDGGRPQETQYF
v_call: TRBV20-1
d_call: -
j_call: TRBJ2-5
clone_size: few

cdr3_nt: TGTGCCAGCAACCTAGCGGGAGACAATGAGCAGTTCTTC
cdr3_aa: CASNLAGDNEQFF
v_call: TRBV9
d_call: TRBD2
j_call: TRBJ2-1
clone_size: -